The 11 T cell receptor beta chains in this list originate from one sample, sequenced in a study of CD8+ T cells in alopecia areata. Sequencing relied on a cDNA template that was reverse transcribed from extracted RNA. The repertoire was sequenced with immunoSEQ multiplex PCR; TCRdb's copy has only in-frame clones and lacks some. Here the sample spans some 170,000 clones, approximately 70% being singletons. Sequencing was performed on CD8+ T cells sorted from blood, taken at week 0. These receptors were obtained from a human donor with alopecia areata.

This clone was detected only once. The rearrangement joins TRBV29-1 to TRBJ1-1, with D perhaps TRBD1 (5 bases). CDR1 is SQVTM and CDR2 is ANQGSEA in the germline V gene. CDR3 length: 11 amino acids. V gave up 5 bases and J gave up 5 bases, with 9 bases separating them. Written as DNA, the CDR3 is TGCAGCGTTTCATACAGGACTGAAGCTTTCTTT. This codes for CSVSYRTEAFF. Complete variable domain (other parts from reference TRBV29-1 and TRBJ1-1): SAVISQKPSRDICQRGTSLTIQCQVDSQVTMMFWYRQQPGQSLTLIATANQGSEATYESGFVIDKFPISRPNLTFSTLTVSNMSPEDSSIYLCSVSYRTEAFFGQGTRLTVV.

This sequence joins TRBV27 and TRBJ2-1; D gene ambiguous. CDR1 is MNHEY, CDR2 SMNVEV, per germline (reference sequence). V was clipped by 0 bases and J by 5 bases, with 8 bases between them. CDR3 length: 14 residues. In DNA, the CDR3 is TGTGCCAGCAGTTTATCCGGCAGGAACAATGAGCAGTTCTTC. Translated, it gives CASSLSGRNNEQFF.

The chain combines TRBV7-8 with TRBJ1-1; 7 bases map to TRBD1. Germline V gives CDR1 SGHVS, CDR2 FQNEAQ. Germline trimming cut 7 bases from V and 4 bases from J; bases unmatched to any gene: 12. The CDR3 loop spans 15 amino acids. CDR3 residues: CASTIDRAGGTEAFF. The CDR3 DNA is TGTGCCAGCACAATTGACAGGGCGGGAGGCACTGAAGCTTTCTTT.

The chain couples TRBV11-2 to TRBJ2-7; 8 nucleotides agree with TRBD1. The CDR3 runs to 13 residues. The V gene end was trimmed by 5 bases and the J gene end by 6 bases; junction bases not matched to a gene: 6. Germline V lookup: CDR1 SGHAT, CDR2 FQNNGV. CDR3 nucleotides: TGTGCCAGCAGCCTCGGACAGGGTGCCGAGCAGTACTTC. Its protein is CASSLGQGAEQYF.

The chain recombines TRBV7-6 with TRBJ2-7, with D possibly matching TRBD1 (6 bases). V was cut by 2 bases and J by 7 bases, with 12 bases left in between. The CDR3 consists of 13 residues. Germline assignment: CDR1 SGHVS and CDR2 FNYEAQ. For the CDR3, the DNA is TGTGCCAGCAGCTTATCAGGGGTTCGTGAGCAGTACTTC. Translated, it gives CASSLSGVREQYF. Full variable domain (outside the CDR3, taken from reference TRBV7-6 and TRBJ2-7): GAGVSQSPRYKVTKRGQDVALRCDPISGHVSLYWYRQALGQGPEFLTYFNYEAQQDKSGLPNDRFSAERPEGSISTLTIQRTEQRDSAMYRCASSLSGVREQYFGPGTRLTVT.

The J gene is TRBJ2-7, the V gene TRBV7-9; 10 bases are shared with TRBD1. J was trimmed by 5 bases and V by 5 bases; bases with no gene match: 6. The germline gives CDR1 SEHNR, CDR2 FQNEAQ (reference sequence). The CDR3 consists of 14 residues. Here the CDR3 reads CASSPRDRGNEQYF. The CDR3 bases are TGTGCCAGCAGCCCCCGGGACAGGGGAAACGAGCAGTACTTC.

The chain links TRBV30 to TRBJ2-5, with TRBD2 identical over 12 bases. Losses at the gene ends were 5 bases for V and 2 bases for J; bases not matched to a gene: 6. The CDR3 is 15 residues long. Per germline, CDR1 GTSNPN and CDR2 SVGIG (reference sequence). Here the CDR3 reads CAWDPSGGGQETQYF. The CDR3 nucleotides read TGTGCCTGGGACCCTAGCGGGGGGGGACAAGAGACCCAGTACTTC.

This clone was seen only a few times. The rearrangement joins TRBV7-9 to TRBJ2-2, with D maybe TRBD1 (6 bases). This CDR3 comprises 19 residues. The germline V gene encodes CDR1 SEHNR and CDR2 FQNEAQ (reference sequence). Trimming left V 5 bases short and J 3 bases short, with 25 bases between. The CDR3 here is CASSLEDGTLHRDTGELFF. Here the CDR3 DNA reads TGTGCCAGCAGCCTAGAGGACGGGACCCTTCACAGGGACACCGGGGAGCTGTTTTTT.

This clone was detected only a few times. The chain links TRBV5-6 to TRBJ2-7, with D perhaps TRBD2 (6 bases). Germline CDR1 is SGHDT and CDR2 is YYEEEE. CDR3 size: 16 residues. Trimming took 3 bases from V and 2 from J, leaving 18 bases between them. CDR3 in amino acids: CASSWDWGSEAYEQYF. The CDR3 coding sequence is TGTGCCAGCAGCTGGGACTGGGGGTCGGAAGCCTACGAGCAGTACTTC.

This clone appeared a single time. The genes are TRBV5-1 and TRBJ2-7; D may match TRBD1 or TRBD2 (5 bases each). The CDR3 length is 14 residues. Germline assignment: CDR1 SGHRS and CDR2 YFSETQ. V lost 4 bases, J lost 5 bases, and 16 bases lay in between. CDR3 sequence (DNA): TGCGCCAGCAGCCCCGGCGAGGGGCCGAACGAGCAGTACTTC. It yields the protein CASSPGEGPNEQYF.

This clone was recorded a few times. This rearrangement joins TRBV5-1 to TRBJ1-5; D uncertain. The V end was cut by 0 bases, the J end by 3 bases, with 13 bases between. CDR1 SGHRS and CDR2 YFSETQ come from the germline V gene. The CDR3 spans 16 residues. DNA of the CDR3: TGCGCCAGCAGCTTGGGCGGGCCAGGCGCCAATCAGCCCCAGCATTTT. Protein product: CASSLGGPGANQPQHF.